The 7 T cell receptor beta chains presented below share a single source sample, sequenced in a study of blood T cell repertoires in COVID-19. Some clones are missing from TCRdb's copy, which holds only in-frame ones; the method was immunoSEQ multiplex PCR. The sample shows some 220,000 clones, around 85% of them seen only once. The specimen sequenced was PBMCs or T cells enriched from blood (not recorded which). The receptors were gathered from a woman in her thirties or forties with acute COVID-19.

The chain employs TRBV10-3 and TRBJ1-5, with TRBD1 matching 7 bases. This CDR3 region has 17 residues. Germline CDR1 and CDR2: ENHRY and SYGVKD. The J segment lost 5 bases and the V segment lost 0 bases, leaving 10 bases of the junction unmatched. The CDR3 sequence: CAISESKTLDRDQPQHF. For the CDR3, the DNA is TGTGCCATCAGTGAGTCTAAAACTCTCGACAGGGATCAGCCCCAGCATTTT.

The V call is TRBV24-1, the J call TRBJ1-5, with 7 bases matching TRBD1. This CDR3 region has 15 residues. J was trimmed by 4 bases and V by 4 bases; bases with no gene match: 6. Germline CDR1 and CDR2: KGHDR and SFDVKD. The CDR3, as DNA: TGTGCCACCAGTGACGGGACAGTGCGAAATCAGCCCCAGCATTTT. Translation gives CATSDGTVRNQPQHF.

The rearrangement uses TRBV27 and TRBJ1-1, with D perhaps TRBD1 (5 bases). V was shortened by 6 bases and J by 1 base, with 15 bases between the two germline ends. Germline V gives CDR1 MNHEY, CDR2 SMNVEV (reference sequence). The length of the CDR3 is 15 residues. The CDR3 is CASSRLIRGNTEAFF. The CDR3 bases are TGTGCCAGCAGCCGACTGATTAGGGGGAACACTGAAGCTTTCTTT.

V usage is TRBV6-5 and J usage is TRBJ2-3, with D maybe TRBD1 (5 bases). V lost 2 bases and J 3 bases, leaving 9 bases between the germline ends. The CDR3 runs 14 residues. From germline, CDR1 is MNHEY and CDR2 SVGAGI. The CDR3 region is CASSYKGVTDTQYF. The CDR3 nucleotides read TGTGCCAGCAGTTACAAAGGGGTTACAGATACGCAGTATTTT.

The V call is TRBV7-3, the J call TRBJ2-1, with 8 bases aligning to TRBD2. In germline, CDR1 is SGHTA, CDR2 FQGTGA. The CDR3 sequence is 16 residues long. The V segment lost 0 bases and the J segment 9 bases; nucleotides outside the gene matches: 10. As DNA, the CDR3 is TGTGCCAGCAGCTTAACCTCGAGCGGGAGTATGATTGAGCAGTTCTTC. Its protein is CASSLTSSGSMIEQFF.

This clone showed up just once. This rearrangement joins TRBV19 to TRBJ2-7; 11 positions match TRBD2. V lost 3 bases and J lost 2; bases outside the gene matches: 9. The CDR3 has 17 residues. Germline V CDR1 and CDR2: LNHDA, SQIVND (reference sequence). The CDR3 DNA reads TGTGCCAGTAGTATGGGGATAGCGGGAGGGCCCCCCTACGAGCAGTACTTC. Its translation is CASSMGIAGGPPYEQYF. The whole variable domain, remainder taken from reference TRBV19 and TRBJ2-7, is DGGITQSPKYLFRKEGQNVTLSCEQNLNHDAMYWYRQDPGQGLRLIYYSQIVNDFQKGDIAEGYSVSREKKESFPLTVTSAQKNPTAFYLCASSMGIAGGPPYEQYFGPGTRLTVT.

The chain has TRBV3-1 (or the pseudogene TRBV3-2) and TRBJ2-7; TRBD1 agrees at 8 bases. Losses at the gene ends were 4 bases for V and 2 bases for J; bases not matched to a gene: 22. The CDR3 length is 20 residues. Germline V lookup: CDR1 LGHDT, CDR2 YNNKEL (reference sequence). This CDR3 reads CASSLKPKNASQGVAYEQYF. The CDR3 nucleotides read TGTGCCAGCAGCCTCAAACCCAAAAATGCGTCACAGGGGGTAGCCTACGAGCAGTACTTC.